These T cell receptor beta chains were read from a single sample in a study of T cell repertoires in cytomegalovirus infection. TCRdb called the reads again in MiXCR, with one record for every CDR3 protein. The sample consists of fewer than 700,000 distinct CDR3 sequences, approximately 24% of them appearing once. The sample comprised CD8+ T cells from PBMCs. These receptors were obtained from a human donor in good health (CMV status not recorded). Some clones in this sample may be carry-over from other donors' samples. The CDR3 runs from the conserved cysteine through the conserved F or W.

TRBV20-1 | CSASFLDIEETQYF
TRBV7-7 | CASSVKGRDTQYF
TRBV13 | CASSNSGQPYQETQYF
TRBV7-9 | CASSYGGLETDTQYF
TRBV11-2 | CASSFAGMHEQYF
TRBV29-1 | CSVEDGGSYGYTF
TRBV7-9 | CASSLGRWSPDTEAFF
TRBV7-2 | CASSLYRTDSSYGYTF
TRBV25-1 | CASSEGQFSGNTIYF
TRBV7-9 | CASSLKQPALNEKLFF
TRBV7-9 | CASSPSAASYEQYF
TRBV6-6 | CASSWPGPVLYGYTF
TRBV6-6 | CASSYVVGASQETQYF
TRBV27 | CASGSSGEPSYTQYF
TRBV6-1 | CASQPGGVFYEQYF
TRBV29-1 | CSTPGQHLYGYTF
TRBV7-6 | CASSPAVLSYTF
TRBV10-2 | CASSEFNSNEQFF
TRBV12-3/TRBV12-4 | CASSLEGFQGSYEQYF
TRBV27 | CASSWSTRFQETQYF
TRBV27 | CASSLSPGTVRLDTQYF
TRBV2 | CASSAGTSGEETQYF
TRBV10-1 | CASMDRGTEAFF
TRBV7-8 | CASSLTEAGGQAEQFF
TRBV29-1 | CSVEWVLAGVGNEQFF
TRBV6-2/TRBV6-3 | CASRGLAWNEQFF
TRBV7-9 | CASSYRDSTSYEQYF
TRBV20-1 | CSGVANTEAFF
TRBV12-3/TRBV12-4 | CASSLTEYFGNTIYF
TRBV6-1 | CASSEWGLNTEAFF
TRBV5-4 | CASSFGQNQPQHF
TRBV6-2/TRBV6-3 | CASSYGGPETQYF
TRBV12-3/TRBV12-4 | CASSVQVSYEQYF
TRBV12-3/TRBV12-4 | CASSSRYSIANYGYTF
TRBV6-1 | CASGLGVNTEAFF
TRBV12-5 | CASAIPRGASNQPQHF
TRBV27 | CANTKAGGRFHEQFF
TRBV7-8 | CASSFPGGELFF
TRBV2 | CASSDPRDRTSYEQYF
TRBV7-9 | CANSNAAGNSNQPQHF
TRBV6-6 | CASSYLTRDPTQETQYF
TRBV7-9 | CASSYSGGNNEQFF
TRBV28 | CASSFGVRQITDEQFF
TRBV19 | CASSLTTGTEAFF
TRBV2 | CASSEIDGDTKETQYF
TRBV11-2 | CASSSSGGAVYNEQFF
TRBV28 | CASSLTGSKYNEQFF
TRBV27 | CASSLSRRGTEAFF
TRBV13 | CASSLERGRDYNEQFF
TRBV20-1 | CSANDRGSNQPQHF
TRBV11-2 | CASSLDARTQYF
TRBV29-1 | CSVMGGRSTEAFF
TRBV7-9 | CASTLQGNTEAFF
TRBV20-1 | CSARVKGNTEAFF
TRBV20-1 | CSARKLAYYNEQFF
TRBV20-1 | CSARPVRDDYGYTF